This entry lists 26 T cell receptor beta chains sequenced from one sample in a study of control samples from healthy donors and cancer patients. The repertoire was sequenced with immunoSEQ multiplex PCR; TCRdb's copy has only in-frame clones and lacks some. The repertoire holds approximately 150,000 clones, with over 85% as singletons. The sample taken for sequencing was blood. These receptors were collected from a man between 18 and 29 years old in good health.

The chain carries TRBV21-1 and TRBJ2-3; the table gives TRBD2 as D, unverified against the DNA. TRBV21-1 is a documented pseudogene. This CDR3 region has 19 residues. The CDR3 bases are TGTGCCAGCAGCAAAGTTGGGGCCGAACTAGCGGGGGGCGACGATACGCAGTATTTT. Its translation: CASSKVGAELAGGDDTQYF.

The chain combines TRBV29-1 with TRBJ1-1, with 9 bases fitting TRBD1. The CDR3 contains 13 residues. Unmatched junction bases numbered 0, after V lost 0 bases and J lost 4 bases. Germline values: CDR1 SQVTM, CDR2 ANQGSEA. CDR3 sequence: CSVEETGGTEAFF. DNA of the CDR3: TGCAGCGTTGAAGAGACAGGGGGCACTGAAGCTTTCTTT.

The rearrangement uses TRBV28 and TRBJ1-1; D call uncertain. The V and J ends lost 3 bases and 3 bases respectively, with 11 bases between them. This CDR3 has 14 residues. Germline CDR1 and CDR2: MDHEN and SYDVKM. The CDR3 DNA reads as TGTGCCAGCAGTTTCCCCCCGGGAGACACTGAAGCTTTCTTT. Protein product: CASSFPPGDTEAFF.

The V and J genes are TRBV5-1 and TRBJ1-1, with 7 nucleotides matching TRBD1. The CDR3 has 16 amino acids. The germline CDR1 and CDR2 sequences are SGHRS and YFSETQ. With 1 base clipped from V and 0 bases from J, the junction kept 6 bases outside the gene matches. CDR3: CASSLWADRVNTEAFF. CDR3 DNA sequence: TGCGCCAGCAGCTTGTGGGCTGACAGGGTGAACACTGAAGCTTTCTTT.

V gene TRBV14 combines with J gene TRBJ2-7; D gene ambiguous. Germline loops: CDR1 SGHDN, CDR2 FVKESK. This CDR3 has 11 residues. The V gene lost 2 bases and the J gene lost 7 bases, with 6 bases spanning the gap. This CDR3 reads CASSQLGEQYF. DNA for the CDR3: TGTGCCAGCAGCCAATTAGGGGAGCAGTACTTC.

The CDR3 DNA is TGTGCCAGCACCAGATCACAGGGATGGGGTTGGTATGGCTACACCTTC. Translation gives CASTRSQGWGWYGYTF. V usage is TRBV7-2 and J usage is TRBJ1-2; possible D gene TRBD1, 6 bases. Trimming took 7 bases from V and 5 from J, leaving 23 bases between them. CDR3 length: 16 amino acids. CDR1 SGHTA and CDR2 FQGNSA come from the germline V gene.

This clone has just a few counts. The chain uses TRBV2 and TRBJ1-2, with 7 bases lining up with TRBD1. There are 15 residues in the CDR3. Germline V gene sequence: CDR1 SNHLY, CDR2 FYNNEI. V shed 8 bases, J shed 5 bases, and the junction held 14 bases outside the gene matches. CDR3 protein: CASSPGGGAMYGYTF. The CDR3 bases are TGTGCCAGCTCCCCTGGAGGGGGCGCAATGTATGGCTACACCTTC. The full variable domain, rest sourced from reference TRBV2 and TRBJ1-2, is EPEVTQTPSHQVTQMGQEVILRCVPISNHLYFYWYRQILGQKVEFLVSFYNNEISEKSEIFDDQFSVERPDGSNFTLKIRSTKLEDSAMYFCASSPGGGAMYGYTFGSGTRLTVV.

Notes on this clone: Other DNA sequences in the sample encode the same CDR3. The chain couples TRBV5-1 to TRBJ1-2, with D unclear. Trimming removed 0 bases at V and 5 bases at J, with 8 bases between. The CDR3 is 13 residues long. CDR1 SGHRS and CDR2 YFSETQ come from the germline V gene. CDR3 DNA: TGCGCCAGCAGCTTGGACGGAGGTTATGGCTACACCTTC. Residues: CASSLDGGYGYTF.

This chain joins TRBV6-5 and TRBJ1-5; D unclear. The ends were cut back, 7 bases at V and 3 bases at J, with 7 bases in the middle. The germline V gene encodes CDR1 MNHEY and CDR2 SVGAGI. The CDR3 spans 12 residues. The CDR3 sequence: CASKNHNQPQHF. CDR3 nucleotide sequence: TGTGCCAGCAAGAATCACAATCAGCCCCAGCATTTT.

J is TRBJ2-7 and V is TRBV9, with 11 positions matching TRBD1. CDR1 and CDR2 from the germline V gene are SGDLS and YYNGEE. The CDR3 covers 13 residues. The V segment lost 3 bases and the J segment 7 bases; nucleotides outside the gene matches: 3. The CDR3 nucleotides read TGTGCCAGCAGCGCCGGGACAGGGGGGGAGCAGTACTTC. Translated: CASSAGTGGEQYF. Filled out from reference TRBV9 and TRBJ2-7, the complete variable domain reads DSGVTQTPKHLITATGQRVTLRCSPRSGDLSVYWYQQSLDQGLQFLIQYYNGEERAKGNILERFSAQQFPDLHSELNLSSLELGDSALYFCASSAGTGGEQYFGPGTRLTVT.

The V gene is TRBV18, the J gene TRBJ1-5, with TRBD1 identical over 10 bases. The CDR3 runs to 14 residues. V trimming: 3 bases; J trimming: 7 bases; junction bases outside the gene matches: 3. The germline gives CDR1 KGHSH, CDR2 LQKENI. DNA of the CDR3: TGTGCCAGCTCACCGGGGACAGGGGACCAGCCCCAGCATTTT. It encodes CASSPGTGDQPQHF.

In its sample, this clone was seen once. The rearrangement links TRBV11-1 to TRBJ1-1; 8 bases match TRBD1. The CDR3 contains 16 residues. The junction had 10 bases not matched to a gene; V was cut back by 4 bases and J by 3 bases. Germline-derived CDR1 and CDR2 are SGHAT and FQDESV (reference sequence). Written as DNA, the CDR3 is TGTGCCAGCAGCTGGCGGTCCGGGACAGGAGACACTGAAGCTTTCTTT. Translating it yields CASSWRSGTGDTEAFF.

This clone has just a few counts. The V call is TRBV11-2, the J call TRBJ1-1; tentative D call: TRBD1 (6 bases). CDR3 length equals 15 residues. V dropped 5 bases and J dropped 3 bases, with 16 bases sitting between them. Germline V gene sequence: CDR1 SGHAT, CDR2 FQNNGV. CDR3 nucleotide sequence: TGTGCCAGCAGCAAAGGAGGGGGGCAACACACTGAAGCTTTCTTT. Its translation: CASSKGGGQHTEAFF.

The chain employs TRBV7-9 and TRBJ1-2; 7 bases are a match to TRBD1. The germline V gene has CDR1 SEHNR and CDR2 FQNEAQ (reference sequence). CDR3 size: 13 residues. Trimming at V came to 5 bases and at J to 8 bases, leaving 8 bases not matched to a gene. CDR3 in amino acids: CASSRTTGDGYTF. The CDR3, as DNA: TGTGCCAGCAGCCGAACAACAGGGGACGGCTACACCTTC.

The V and J genes are TRBV9 and TRBJ1-5; 7 bases line up with TRBD1. Per the germline V gene, CDR1 is SGDLS and CDR2 is YYNGEE. This CDR3 spans 15 amino acids. V lost 0 bases and J lost 8; bases outside the gene matches: 8. This CDR3 is CASSVGTGVGEPQHF. CDR3 nucleotide sequence: TGTGCCAGCAGCGTAGGAACAGGGGTTGGTGAGCCCCAGCATTTT.

J is TRBJ2-3 and V is TRBV10-1; 13 nucleotides align to TRBD2. The junction had 5 bases not matched to a gene; V was cut back by 3 bases and J by 5 bases. Germline V gene sequence: CDR1 WNHNN, CDR2 SYGVQD (reference sequence). CDR3 length: 16 residues. The DNA for the CDR3 is TGCGCCAGCAGTGAAACTAGCGGGGGGGCCTTAGATACGCAGTATTTT. Its translation: CASSETSGGALDTQYF.

This sequence joins TRBV4-3 and TRBJ2-3; D is possibly TRBD2 (7 bases). CDR1 is LGHNA and CDR2 is YSLEER in the germline V gene. Trimming left V 8 bases short and J 2 bases short, with 17 bases between. The CDR3 has 15 amino acids. The CDR3 region is CASAWGLAVTDTQYF. CDR3 DNA: TGCGCCAGCGCTTGGGGGCTAGCGGTCACAGATACGCAGTATTTT.

The V gene is TRBV5-8, the J gene TRBJ2-3; no firm D call. V shed 5 bases and J shed 4 bases, with 2 bases lying between them. The germline V gene encodes CDR1 SGHTS and CDR2 YDEGEE. The CDR3 totals 10 residues. CDR3 protein: CASRSDTQYF. CDR3 nucleotide sequence: TGTGCCAGCAGATCAGATACGCAGTATTTT.

The chain joins TRBV3-1 (or the pseudogene TRBV3-2) to TRBJ1-3, with D unclear. Trimming took 4 bases from V and 1 from J, leaving 8 bases between them. Germline assignment: CDR1 LGHDT and CDR2 YNNKEL (reference sequence). The CDR3 is 14 amino acids. As DNA, the CDR3 is TGTGCCAGCAGCCCCGGACGGTCTGGAAACACCATATATTTT. Translated, it gives CASSPGRSGNTIYF.

The J gene is TRBJ1-6, the V gene TRBV28; 8 bases match TRBD1. CDR1 MDHEN and CDR2 SYDVKM come from the germline V gene. V shed 3 bases, J shed 7 bases, and the junction held 5 bases outside the gene matches. The CDR3 sequence is 15 residues long. The CDR3 nucleotides are TGTGCCAGCAGTTTGGTCAGGACAGGGAATTCACCCCTCCACTTT. Translated, it gives CASSLVRTGNSPLHF.

The CDR3 loop is CASSFSGRGNEQFF. The CDR3 nucleotides are TGTGCCAGCAGTTTTTCCGGGAGAGGCAATGAGCAGTTCTTC. This chain links TRBV6-2 or TRBV6-3 with TRBJ2-1, with D possibly matching TRBD2 (6 bases). V lost 4 bases and J lost 6, with 13 bases in between. Germline CDR1 MNHEY, CDR2 SVGEGT. The CDR3 covers 14 residues.

V gene TRBV27 combines with J gene TRBJ1-4, with a possible D match to TRBD1 (6 bases). Germline CDR1 reads MNHEY; CDR2 reads SMNVEV (reference sequence). This CDR3 has 16 residues. Trimming removed 8 bases from V and 3 bases from J, with 19 bases in between. Here the CDR3 reads CASGTLRGGANEKLFF. The DNA for the CDR3 is TGTGCCAGCGGGACTTTAAGGGGGGGAGCTAATGAAAAACTGTTTTTT.

A remark on this clone: The same CDR3 arises from other DNA sequences in this sample as well. The gene calls are TRBV19 and TRBJ1-1; D remains ambiguous. V dropped 3 bases and J dropped 1 base, with 6 bases sitting between them. CDR3 size: 13 residues. The germline CDR1 and CDR2 sequences are LNHDA and SQIVND (reference sequence). CDR3 protein: CASSIYQNTEAFF. The DNA for the CDR3 is TGTGCCAGTAGTATCTATCAGAACACTGAAGCTTTCTTT.

This chain joins TRBV7-8 and TRBJ2-7, with D possibly matching TRBD1 (7 bases). The germline V gene has CDR1 SGHVS and CDR2 FQNEAQ. V gave up 5 bases and J gave up 4 bases, with 12 bases separating them. The CDR3 loop spans 13 amino acids. DNA for the CDR3: TGTGCCAGCAGCGCGGGACAGCTATACGAGCAGTACTTC. Protein sequence: CASSAGQLYEQYF.

V usage is TRBV28 and J usage is TRBJ1-2, with D tentatively TRBD1 (6 bases). The CDR3 has 16 residues. Germline V gives CDR1 MDHEN, CDR2 SYDVKM. V was clipped by 4 bases and J by 2 bases, with 17 bases between them. CDR3: CASSSIDRRRNYGYTF. CDR3 DNA: TGTGCCAGCAGTTCGATAGACAGGAGGAGGAACTATGGCTACACCTTC.

The CDR3 loop is CASSLRQGMADYGYTF. DNA for the CDR3: TGTGCCAGCAGCCTACGACAGGGGATGGCGGACTATGGCTACACCTTC. The chain is built from TRBV7-9 and TRBJ1-2, with 8 bases identical to TRBD1. The trim removed 5 bases at V and 3 bases at J, leaving 11 bases unmatched. This CDR3 spans 16 amino acids. CDR1 is SEHNR and CDR2 is FQNEAQ in the germline V gene (reference sequence).